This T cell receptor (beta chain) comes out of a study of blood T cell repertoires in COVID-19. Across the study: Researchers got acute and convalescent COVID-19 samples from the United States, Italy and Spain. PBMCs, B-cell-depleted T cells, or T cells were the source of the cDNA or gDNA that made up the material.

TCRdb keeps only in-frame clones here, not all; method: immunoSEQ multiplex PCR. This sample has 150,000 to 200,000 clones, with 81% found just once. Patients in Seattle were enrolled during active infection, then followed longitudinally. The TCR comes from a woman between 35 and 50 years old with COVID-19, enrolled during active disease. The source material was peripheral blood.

The CDR3 nucleotides are TGTGCCAGCAGCTTGCAGGGGTCGAGAGAGACCCAGTACTTC. It encodes CASSLQGSRETQYF. This chain uses TRBV5-6 with TRBJ2-5; D is possibly TRBD1 (6 bases). Looked up from germline, CDR1 is SGHDT and CDR2 is YYEEEE. The CDR3 covers 14 residues. Trimming left V 1 base short and J 4 bases short, with 11 bases between. Full variable domain (outside the CDR3, taken from reference TRBV5-6 and TRBJ2-5): DAGVTQSPTHLIKTRGQQVTLRCSPKSGHDTVSWYQQALGQGPQFIFQYYEEEERQRGNFPDRFSGHQFPNYSSELNVNALLLGDSALYLCASSLQGSRETQYFGPGTRLLVL.